Below, one T cell receptor beta chain is given with its context. The antigen is unknown. Repertoires were generated with immunoSEQ multiplex PCR, while TCRdb's copy carries only in-frame clones and drops some. The table lists fewer than 250,000 clones, around four fifths of them singletons. This sample is part of a study of cytomegalovirus exposure and HLA in healthy donors. General study points: The study labeled more than 150 TCR beta chains cytomegalovirus-associated. The classifier reportedly diagnosed cytomegalovirus status with high sensitivity and specificity. The TCR clusters that emerged in the first cohort tended, a later analysis found, to co-occur in the approximately 110 validation repertoires.

J was trimmed by 11 bases and V by 3 bases; bases with no gene match: 2. CDR3 size: 12 residues. The germline V gene encodes CDR1 SGHNT and CDR2 YYREEE (reference sequence). The specimen was PBMCs. The chain joins TRBV5-4 to TRBJ2-7; 13 nucleotides match TRBD2. The sequence derives from a young woman in good health and CMV-seropositive. The CDR3 DNA reads as TGTGCCAGCAGCTCTGGGACTAGCGGGGAGTACTTC. As protein: CASSSGTSGEYF.